This T cell receptor (beta chain) was sequenced during a study of blood T cell repertoires in COVID-19. The overall study: The origin of the acute and convalescent COVID-19 samples was the United States, Italy and Spain. Sample material is recorded as cDNA or gDNA derived from T cells, B-cell-depleted T cells, or PBMCs.

The CDR3 has 15 amino acids. V lost 5 bases to trimming and J lost 6 bases; unmatched junction nucleotides: 9. Germline values: CDR1 MNHEY, CDR2 SMNVEV (reference sequence). Study processing details: Reference gene primer amplification in the assay estimated nucleated cell counts. The repertoire was sequenced with immunoSEQ multiplex PCR; TCRdb's copy has only in-frame clones and lacks some. V, J and clone size derive from that table, while D and trimming were established from the DNA sequence. The sample has about 85,000 clones; 85% to 90% are singletons. Sequencing was carried out using peripheral blood. This chain uses TRBV27 with TRBJ1-5; 8 bases line up with TRBD1. The receptor comes from a woman over 75 with acute or convalescent COVID-19. CDR3 sequence reads: CASSPGQGVGQPQHF. The CDR3 coding sequence is TGTGCCAGCAGTCCAGGACAGGGTGTAGGTCAGCCCCAGCATTTT.